This T cell receptor (beta chain) was identified in a study of cytomegalovirus exposure and HLA in healthy donors. Trimming cost V 5 bases and J 0 bases, with 9 bases left between them. The CDR3 is 14 amino acids. Germline loops: CDR1 KGHSH, CDR2 LQKENI. The PCR employed 60 Vbeta primers together with 13 Jbeta primers. Measured with immunoSEQ multiplex PCR; TCRdb has only the in-frame clones, and not every one. The sample carries 210,000 or so clones, 87% recorded once. The clonotype originates from a man under 40 in good health and CMV-seronegative. The sequencing input was PBMCs. V is TRBV18 and J is TRBJ2-3, with D possibly being TRBD2 (5 bases). CDR3 protein: CASSTRASTDTQYF. DNA of the CDR3: TGTGCCAGCTCAACTAGGGCGAGCACAGATACGCAGTATTTT.